This record concerns one T cell receptor (beta chain) sequence. Its antigen remains unknown. With 5 bases removed from V and 3 bases from J, the gap between germline ends came to 8 bases. The CDR3 is 12 residues long. The germline V gene encodes CDR1 SGHRS and CDR2 YFSETQ. The data were taken from a study of long-term antiretroviral therapy in people with HIV. Study results and caveats: Pre-ART expanded clones dominated the repertoire at every time point.

Treatment for all HIV-infected participants took place in the United States. Sequencing used immunoSEQ v3.0 at survey level. The method was immunoSEQ multiplex PCR; TCRdb's version includes in-frame clones alone and lacks a portion of them. The sample shows around 25,000 clones, 86% of them seen only once. The material was unsorted PBMCs, obtained 1.9 years after starting antiretroviral therapy. The receptor comes from a woman in her 30s with HIV. The chain combines TRBV5-1 with TRBJ1-1; unclear D gene. DNA for the CDR3: TGCGCCAGCAGAATTGGAGACACTGAAGCTTTCTTT. This translates into CASRIGDTEAFF.